These T cell receptor beta chains were read from a single sample in a study of cytomegalovirus exposure and HLA in healthy donors. Clones were read by immunoSEQ multiplex PCR, and TCRdb kept only the in-frame ones, dropping some. The sample holds around 130,000 clones, 65% to 90% seen once. The sequencing input was PBMCs. The receptors come from a girl aged 2-10 years in good health and CMV-seronegative. Both conserved end residues are part of each CDR3. Fields, in order: clone size, CDR3 length, J gene, V gene, D gene, CDR3 DNA, CDR3 protein. A D gene is named only where the DNA matches it firmly. Clone size, where shown, is once, few, many, or a class for clones that have expanded.

clone_size: .
cdr3_length: 14
j_call: TRBJ1-2
v_call: TRBV2
d_call: TRBD1
cdr3_nt: TGTGCCAGCAGGGAAGGACAGGGAATTGCCGGCTACACCTTC
cdr3_aa: CASREGQGIAGYTF

clone_size: .
cdr3_length: 13
j_call: TRBJ2-1
v_call: TRBV11-3
d_call: .
cdr3_nt: TGTGCCAGCAGCTTAGGCAGAAACAATGAGCAGTTCTTC
cdr3_aa: CASSLGRNNEQFF

clone_size: .
cdr3_length: 13
j_call: TRBJ1-1
v_call: TRBV6-5
d_call: .
cdr3_nt: TGTGCCAGCAGCCTTTTCTGGAACACTGAAGCTTTCTTT
cdr3_aa: CASSLFWNTEAFF

clone_size: .
cdr3_length: 16
j_call: TRBJ2-1
v_call: TRBV10-2
d_call: TRBD2
cdr3_nt: TGCGCCAGCAGTGAGTCGGGGACTAGCGGGAACAATGAGCAGTTCTTC
cdr3_aa: CASSESGTSGNNEQFF

clone_size: once
cdr3_length: 14
j_call: TRBJ2-2
v_call: TRBV19
d_call: TRBD2
cdr3_nt: TGTGCCAGTAGTCGGCGGGGGGCATCCGGGGAGCTGTTTTTT
cdr3_aa: CASSRRGASGELFF

clone_size: once
cdr3_length: 13
j_call: TRBJ2-7
v_call: TRBV9
d_call: .
cdr3_nt: TGTGCCAGCAGCGTAAAAGGGGGTCCCGAGCAGTACTTC
cdr3_aa: CASSVKGGPEQYF

clone_size: few
cdr3_length: 15
j_call: TRBJ2-7
v_call: TRBV19
d_call: TRBD1
cdr3_nt: TGTGCCAGTAGTACCTCGAACAGGGGACCCTACGAGCAGTACTTC
cdr3_aa: CASSTSNRGPYEQYF

clone_size: once
cdr3_length: 21
j_call: TRBJ1-2
v_call: TRBV7-8
d_call: TRBD1
cdr3_nt: TGTGCCAGCAGAGGCAGCCCCGGCAGAGGGACAGGGAGTGGGGACTCCTATGGCTACACCTTC
cdr3_aa: CASRGSPGRGTGSGDSYGYTF

clone_size: .
cdr3_length: 14
j_call: TRBJ1-5
v_call: TRBV2
d_call: TRBD1
cdr3_nt: TGTGCCAGCAGCCCGGACAGGGGCAATCAGCCCCAGCATTTT
cdr3_aa: CASSPDRGNQPQHF

clone_size: .
cdr3_length: 14
j_call: TRBJ1-3
v_call: TRBV2
d_call: .
cdr3_nt: TGTGCCAGCAGTGAGCCCTACTCTGGAAACACCATATATTTT
cdr3_aa: CASSEPYSGNTIYF

clone_size: .
cdr3_length: 15
j_call: TRBJ2-1
v_call: TRBV9
d_call: .
cdr3_nt: TGTGCCAGCAGCCCGGGGGGAGGGGGATACAATGAGCAGTTCTTC
cdr3_aa: CASSPGGGGYNEQFF

clone_size: once
cdr3_length: 16
j_call: TRBJ2-7
v_call: TRBV6-6
d_call: .
cdr3_nt: TGTGCCAGCAGACCCTCGGCCCTTAGCTCCTCCTACGAGCAGTACTTC
cdr3_aa: CASRPSALSSSYEQYF

clone_size: .
cdr3_length: 11
j_call: TRBJ2-1
v_call: TRBV5-1
d_call: .
cdr3_nt: TGCGCCAGCAGCTCCGACAATGAGCAGTTCTTC
cdr3_aa: CASSSDNEQFF

clone_size: .
cdr3_length: 17
j_call: TRBJ2-1
v_call: TRBV2
d_call: TRBD2
cdr3_nt: TGTGCCAGCAGCCGCCGCCGGGTGGGACTAGCCTACAATGAGCAGTTCTTC
cdr3_aa: CASSRRRVGLAYNEQFF

clone_size: .
cdr3_length: 15
j_call: TRBJ2-4
v_call: TRBV7-9
d_call: TRBD1
cdr3_nt: TGTGCCAGCAGCCCCCGCGGACAGGGGAGAGACATTCAGTACTTC
cdr3_aa: CASSPRGQGRDIQYF

clone_size: .
cdr3_length: 15
j_call: TRBJ1-1
v_call: TRBV6-1
d_call: TRBD1
cdr3_nt: TGTGCCAGCAGTGAAGGCCCGACAGGGGGGACTGAAGCTTTCTTT
cdr3_aa: CASSEGPTGGTEAFF

clone_size: .
cdr3_length: 14
j_call: TRBJ2-2
v_call: TRBV7-6
d_call: TRBD2
cdr3_nt: TGTGCCAGCATGAGCGGGAGTCATTCCGGGGAGCTGTTTTTT
cdr3_aa: CASMSGSHSGELFF

clone_size: .
cdr3_length: 13
j_call: TRBJ2-1
v_call: TRBV27
d_call: TRBD1
cdr3_nt: TGTGCCAGCAGGGGACAGGGGTACAATGAGCAGTTCTTC
cdr3_aa: CASRGQGYNEQFF

clone_size: .
cdr3_length: 12
j_call: TRBJ1-5
v_call: TRBV30
d_call: .
cdr3_nt: TGTGCCTGGAGCCAGGGGATGTGGCCCCAGCATTTT
cdr3_aa: CAWSQGMWPQHF

clone_size: .
cdr3_length: 17
j_call: TRBJ2-1
v_call: TRBV27
d_call: TRBD2
cdr3_nt: TGTGCCAGCAGTTTATGGGGACTAGCGGGAACCTACAATGAGCAGTTCTTC
cdr3_aa: CASSLWGLAGTYNEQFF

clone_size: .
cdr3_length: 15
j_call: TRBJ2-5
v_call: TRBV5-8
d_call: TRBD1
cdr3_nt: TGTGCCAGCAGCGGCGACAGGGGCTGGGGGGAGACCCAGTACTTC
cdr3_aa: CASSGDRGWGETQYF

clone_size: .
cdr3_length: 15
j_call: TRBJ2-7
v_call: TRBV5-1
d_call: TRBD1
cdr3_nt: TGCGCCAGCAGCTTGGGGACAGGGGGGTCTTGGGAGCAGTACTTC
cdr3_aa: CASSLGTGGSWEQYF

clone_size: .
cdr3_length: 12
j_call: TRBJ2-5
v_call: TRBV27
d_call: .
cdr3_nt: TGTGCCAGCAGTTCGTGGGAGAGAATCCAGTACTTC
cdr3_aa: CASSSWERIQYF

clone_size: .
cdr3_length: 15
j_call: TRBJ2-1
v_call: TRBV29-1
d_call: .
cdr3_nt: TGCAGCGCCCTGGGACTCCCTCAGGTCTACAATGAGCAGTTCTTC
cdr3_aa: CSALGLPQVYNEQFF

clone_size: .
cdr3_length: 14
j_call: TRBJ1-6
v_call: TRBV5-1
d_call: TRBD1
cdr3_nt: TGCGCCAGCAGGCCGGCGGGACAGGGATCACCCCTCCACTTT
cdr3_aa: CASRPAGQGSPLHF

clone_size: .
cdr3_length: 13
j_call: TRBJ1-5
v_call: TRBV19
d_call: .
cdr3_nt: TGTGCCAGTAGTAGGGCAGGGCATCAGCCCCAGCATTTT
cdr3_aa: CASSRAGHQPQHF

clone_size: .
cdr3_length: 17
j_call: TRBJ2-5
v_call: TRBV11-1
d_call: TRBD2
cdr3_nt: TGTGCCAGCAGCCCGCGGAGGGGTAGCGGGAGTGCGAAGACCCAGTACTTC
cdr3_aa: CASSPRRGSGSAKTQYF

clone_size: .
cdr3_length: 13
j_call: TRBJ1-1
v_call: TRBV28
d_call: .
cdr3_nt: TGTGCCAGCACTGGACTCTTTCTAAAAGAAGCTTTCTTT
cdr3_aa: CASTGLFLKEAFF

clone_size: .
cdr3_length: 12
j_call: TRBJ1-3
v_call: TRBV11-3
d_call: .
cdr3_nt: TGTGCCAGCAGCCCAACTGGAAACACCATATATTTT
cdr3_aa: CASSPTGNTIYF

clone_size: .
cdr3_length: 14
j_call: TRBJ2-2
v_call: TRBV29-1
d_call: .
cdr3_nt: TGCAGCGTTGATCGAGGGCTGAACACCGGGGAGCTGTTTTTT
cdr3_aa: CSVDRGLNTGELFF

clone_size: few
cdr3_length: 17
j_call: TRBJ2-1
v_call: TRBV28
d_call: .
cdr3_nt: TGTGCCAGCAGTCCCCAACATGGAACGGGTGCCTACAATGAGCAGTTCTTC
cdr3_aa: CASSPQHGTGAYNEQFF

clone_size: .
cdr3_length: 15
j_call: TRBJ2-1
v_call: TRBV5-4
d_call: .
cdr3_nt: TGTGCCAGCAGCTTACAGGGCCGGAGTTACAATGAGCAGTTCTTC
cdr3_aa: CASSLQGRSYNEQFF

clone_size: .
cdr3_length: 13
j_call: TRBJ2-7
v_call: TRBV5-1
d_call: .
cdr3_nt: TGCGCCAGCAGCGCCACAGGGTTGCGCGAGCAGTACTTC
cdr3_aa: CASSATGLREQYF

clone_size: .
cdr3_length: 17
j_call: TRBJ2-3
v_call: TRBV4-3
d_call: TRBD2
cdr3_nt: TGCGCCAGCAGCCAATGGGGACTAGCGGAGCCGACGGATACGCAGTATTTT
cdr3_aa: CASSQWGLAEPTDTQYF

clone_size: once
cdr3_length: 14
j_call: TRBJ2-7
v_call: TRBV6-5
d_call: TRBD1
cdr3_nt: TGTGCCAGCAGTCTAGGACAGGGGACCTACGAGCAGTACTTC
cdr3_aa: CASSLGQGTYEQYF

clone_size: .
cdr3_length: 17
j_call: TRBJ1-3
v_call: TRBV11-2
d_call: .
cdr3_nt: TGTGCCAGCAGCCGGCAAGCGGCGGGCACCTCTGGAAACACCATATATTTT
cdr3_aa: CASSRQAAGTSGNTIYF

clone_size: .
cdr3_length: 14
j_call: TRBJ2-1
v_call: TRBV5-1
d_call: .
cdr3_nt: TGCGCCAGCAGCACCAGGACAGAAACCAATGAGCAGTTCTTC
cdr3_aa: CASSTRTETNEQFF

clone_size: .
cdr3_length: 13
j_call: TRBJ2-7
v_call: TRBV6-4
d_call: TRBD2
cdr3_nt: TGTGCCAGCATTCGGGAGGCCGGTTACGAGCAGTACTTC
cdr3_aa: CASIREAGYEQYF

clone_size: .
cdr3_length: 14
j_call: TRBJ2-5
v_call: TRBV7-9
d_call: .
cdr3_nt: TGTGCCAGCAGCTTTGCCCTGGAGCAAGAGACCCAGTACTTC
cdr3_aa: CASSFALEQETQYF

clone_size: .
cdr3_length: 17
j_call: TRBJ2-1
v_call: TRBV5-4
d_call: TRBD1
cdr3_nt: TGTGCCAGCAGCCTACTACCGGGACAGGGGGCTGTCAATGAGCAGTTCTTC
cdr3_aa: CASSLLPGQGAVNEQFF

clone_size: .
cdr3_length: 10
j_call: TRBJ1-1
v_call: TRBV27
d_call: .
cdr3_nt: TGTGCCAGCGGGCGCACAGAAGCTTTCTTT
cdr3_aa: CASGRTEAFF

clone_size: .
cdr3_length: 19
j_call: TRBJ1-1
v_call: TRBV28
d_call: .
cdr3_nt: TGTGCCAGCAGTCCCATCTATGGTAACCGCAGGGGCTATGAGCCTGAAGCTTTCTTT
cdr3_aa: CASSPIYGNRRGYEPEAFF

clone_size: .
cdr3_length: 14
j_call: TRBJ2-7
v_call: TRBV10-3
d_call: .
cdr3_nt: TGTGCCATCAGGGCGGGTATTAGCTCCTACGAGCAGTACTTC
cdr3_aa: CAIRAGISSYEQYF

clone_size: .
cdr3_length: 16
j_call: TRBJ2-1
v_call: TRBV2
d_call: TRBD2
cdr3_nt: TGTGCCAGCACTACGACTAGCGGGAGCTCCTACAATGAGCAGTTCTTC
cdr3_aa: CASTTTSGSSYNEQFF

clone_size: .
cdr3_length: 14
j_call: TRBJ2-3
v_call: TRBV19
d_call: .
cdr3_nt: TGTGCCAGTAGTATAGCGGTTAGCACAGATACGCAGTATTTT
cdr3_aa: CASSIAVSTDTQYF

clone_size: .
cdr3_length: 13
j_call: TRBJ2-7
v_call: TRBV5-1
d_call: .
cdr3_nt: TGCGCCAGCAGCTTGGGGGACTTACCGGGGCAGTACTTC
cdr3_aa: CASSLGDLPGQYF

clone_size: .
cdr3_length: 17
j_call: TRBJ2-1
v_call: TRBV4-1
d_call: .
cdr3_nt: TGCGCCAGCAGCCAAGATCATGGGGGGGCGCTAGGTAATGAGCAGTTCTTC
cdr3_aa: CASSQDHGGALGNEQFF

clone_size: .
cdr3_length: 15
j_call: TRBJ2-1
v_call: TRBV7-3
d_call: TRBD2
cdr3_nt: TGTGCCAGCAGGGTTAGCGGGAGTTCCTACAATGAGCAGTTCTTC
cdr3_aa: CASRVSGSSYNEQFF

clone_size: .
cdr3_length: 16
j_call: TRBJ2-7
v_call: TRBV9
d_call: TRBD1
cdr3_nt: TGTGCCAGCAGCGTAGACCCGGGACAGGGGAGGTACGAGCAGTACTTC
cdr3_aa: CASSVDPGQGRYEQYF

clone_size: .
cdr3_length: 15
j_call: TRBJ2-2
v_call: TRBV27
d_call: TRBD1
cdr3_nt: TGTGCCAGCAGGCCGGGACAGATGAACACCGGGGAGCTGTTTTTT
cdr3_aa: CASRPGQMNTGELFF

clone_size: .
cdr3_length: 15
j_call: TRBJ1-2
v_call: TRBV9
d_call: .
cdr3_nt: TGTGCCAGCAGCGCACCGGGCCGGGGGGTGTTGGGCTACACCTTC
cdr3_aa: CASSAPGRGVLGYTF

clone_size: few
cdr3_length: 15
j_call: TRBJ2-1
v_call: TRBV6-6
d_call: TRBD2
cdr3_nt: TGTGCCAGCAGTTACTCGGCGGGAGGTTACAATGAGCAGTTCTTC
cdr3_aa: CASSYSAGGYNEQFF

clone_size: .
cdr3_length: 15
j_call: TRBJ2-1
v_call: TRBV5-1
d_call: TRBD1
cdr3_nt: TGCGCCAGCAGCGAGGGACAGGGAGCTTACAATGAGCAGTTCTTC
cdr3_aa: CASSEGQGAYNEQFF

clone_size: .
cdr3_length: 15
j_call: TRBJ1-2
v_call: TRBV4-2
d_call: .
cdr3_nt: TGTGCCAGCAGCCAAGGGAGGGGTCTGTCTTATGGCTACACCTTC
cdr3_aa: CASSQGRGLSYGYTF

clone_size: .
cdr3_length: 13
j_call: TRBJ1-2
v_call: TRBV11-2
d_call: .
cdr3_nt: TGTGCCAGCAGCTTAGAGTTCCGCTATGGCTACACCTTC
cdr3_aa: CASSLEFRYGYTF

clone_size: .
cdr3_length: 12
j_call: TRBJ1-1
v_call: TRBV5-5
d_call: .
cdr3_nt: TGTGCCAGCAGCTATCGGGGCACTGAAGCTTTCTTT
cdr3_aa: CASSYRGTEAFF

clone_size: .
cdr3_length: 15
j_call: TRBJ2-7
v_call: TRBV27
d_call: TRBD1
cdr3_nt: TGTGCCAGCTGGCCCCAAGGGGACAGGGGGCCTGAGCAGTACTTC
cdr3_aa: CASWPQGDRGPEQYF